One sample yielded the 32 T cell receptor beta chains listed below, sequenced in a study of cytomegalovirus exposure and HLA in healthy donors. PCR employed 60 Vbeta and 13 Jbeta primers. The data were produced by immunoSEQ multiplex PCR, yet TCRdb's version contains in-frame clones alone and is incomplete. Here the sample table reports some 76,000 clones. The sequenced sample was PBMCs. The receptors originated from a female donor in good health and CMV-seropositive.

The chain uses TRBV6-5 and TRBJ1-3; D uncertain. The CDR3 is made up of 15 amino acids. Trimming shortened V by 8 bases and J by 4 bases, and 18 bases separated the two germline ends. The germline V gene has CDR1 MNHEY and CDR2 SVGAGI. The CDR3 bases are TGTGCCAGCTTCCCGGCAGTGGAGGCGGGAAACACCATATATTTT. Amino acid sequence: CASFPAVEAGNTIYF.

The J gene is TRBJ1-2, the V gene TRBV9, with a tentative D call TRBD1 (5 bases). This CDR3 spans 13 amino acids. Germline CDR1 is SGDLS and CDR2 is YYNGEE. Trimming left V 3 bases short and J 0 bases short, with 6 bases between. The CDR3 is CASSGQPNYGYTF. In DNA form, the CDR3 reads TGTGCCAGCAGCGGACAGCCTAACTATGGCTACACCTTC.

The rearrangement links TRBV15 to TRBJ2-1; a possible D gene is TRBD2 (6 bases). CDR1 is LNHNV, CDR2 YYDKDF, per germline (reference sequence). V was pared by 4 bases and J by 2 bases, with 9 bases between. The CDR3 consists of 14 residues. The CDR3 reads CATSTRETYNEQFF. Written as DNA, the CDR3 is TGTGCCACCAGCACGCGGGAAACCTACAATGAGCAGTTCTTC. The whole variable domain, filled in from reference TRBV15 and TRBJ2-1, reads DAMVIQNPRYQVTQFGKPVTLSCSQTLNHNVMYWYQQKSSQAPKLLFHYYDKDFNNEADTPDNFQSRRPNTSFCFLDIRSPGLGDTAMYLCATSTRETYNEQFFGPGTRLTVL.

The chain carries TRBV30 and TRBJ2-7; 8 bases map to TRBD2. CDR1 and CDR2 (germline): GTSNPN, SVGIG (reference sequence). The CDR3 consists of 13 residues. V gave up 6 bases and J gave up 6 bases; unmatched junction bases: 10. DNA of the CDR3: TGTGCCTGTCAAGTGCGGGGGGTAGGCGAGCAGTACTTC. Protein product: CACQVRGVGEQYF.

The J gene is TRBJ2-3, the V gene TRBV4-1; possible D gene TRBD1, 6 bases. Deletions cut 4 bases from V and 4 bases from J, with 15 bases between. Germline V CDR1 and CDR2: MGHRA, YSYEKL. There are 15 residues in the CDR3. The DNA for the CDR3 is TGCGCCAGCAGCCGAGGGGGATTAGGGGCAGATACGCAGTATTTT. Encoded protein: CASSRGGLGADTQYF.

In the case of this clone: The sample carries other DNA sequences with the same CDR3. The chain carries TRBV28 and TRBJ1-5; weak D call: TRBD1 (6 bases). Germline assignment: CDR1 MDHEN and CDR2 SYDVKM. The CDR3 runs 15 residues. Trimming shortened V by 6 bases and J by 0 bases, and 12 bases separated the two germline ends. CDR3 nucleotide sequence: TGTGCCAGCAGGCCTTACAGGGATAGCAATCAGCCCCAGCATTTT. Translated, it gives CASRPYRDSNQPQHF.

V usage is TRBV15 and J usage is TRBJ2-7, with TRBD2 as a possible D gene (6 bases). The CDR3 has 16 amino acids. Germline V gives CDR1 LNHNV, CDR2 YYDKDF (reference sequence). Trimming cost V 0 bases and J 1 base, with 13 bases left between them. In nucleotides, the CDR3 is TGTGCCACCAGCAGAGATCCCGGGGGAGATTCCTACGAGCAGTACTTC. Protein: CATSRDPGGDSYEQYF.

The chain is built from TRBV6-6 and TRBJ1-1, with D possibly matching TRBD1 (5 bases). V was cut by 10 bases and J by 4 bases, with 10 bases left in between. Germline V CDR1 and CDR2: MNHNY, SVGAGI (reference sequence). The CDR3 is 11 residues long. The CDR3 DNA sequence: TGTGCCACAAGGCAGGGCACTGAAGCTTTCTTT. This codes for CATRQGTEAFF.

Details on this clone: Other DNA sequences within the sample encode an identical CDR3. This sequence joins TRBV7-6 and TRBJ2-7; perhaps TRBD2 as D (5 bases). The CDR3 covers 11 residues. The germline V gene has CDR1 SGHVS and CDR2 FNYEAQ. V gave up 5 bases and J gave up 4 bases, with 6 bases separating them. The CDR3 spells CASSPGYEQYF. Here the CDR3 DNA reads TGTGCCAGCAGCCCGGGATACGAGCAGTACTTC.

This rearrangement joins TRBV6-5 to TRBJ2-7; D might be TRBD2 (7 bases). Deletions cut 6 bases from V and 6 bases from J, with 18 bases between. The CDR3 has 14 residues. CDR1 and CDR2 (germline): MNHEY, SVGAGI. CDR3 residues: CASRRGQGRAEQYF. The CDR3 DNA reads TGTGCCAGCAGGCGAGGGCAGGGGAGGGCCGAGCAGTACTTC.

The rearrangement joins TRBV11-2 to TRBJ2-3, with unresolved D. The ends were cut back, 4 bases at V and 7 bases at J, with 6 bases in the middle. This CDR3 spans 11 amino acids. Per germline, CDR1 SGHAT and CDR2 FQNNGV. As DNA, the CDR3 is TGTGCCAGCAGCTACACTAATACGCAGTATTTT. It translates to CASSYTNTQYF.

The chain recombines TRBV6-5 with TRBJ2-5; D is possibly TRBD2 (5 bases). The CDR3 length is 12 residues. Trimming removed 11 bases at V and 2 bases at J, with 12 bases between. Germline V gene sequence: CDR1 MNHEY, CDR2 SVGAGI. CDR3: CAVLTGQETQYF. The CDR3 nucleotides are TGTGCCGTGCTAACGGGGCAAGAGACCCAGTACTTC.

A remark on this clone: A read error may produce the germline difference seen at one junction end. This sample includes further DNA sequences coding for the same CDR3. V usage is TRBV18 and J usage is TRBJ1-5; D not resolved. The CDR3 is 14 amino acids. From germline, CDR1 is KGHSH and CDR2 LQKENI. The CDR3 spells CASSPLQRDQPQHF. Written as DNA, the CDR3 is TGTGCTAGCTCACCCCTCCAGCGGGATCAGCCCCAGCATTTT.

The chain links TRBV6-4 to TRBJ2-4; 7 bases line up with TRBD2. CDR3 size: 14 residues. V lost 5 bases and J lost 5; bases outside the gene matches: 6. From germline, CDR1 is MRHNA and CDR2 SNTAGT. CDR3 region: CASSNGGRENIQYF. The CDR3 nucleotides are TGTGCCAGCAGTAATGGGGGGAGGGAAAACATTCAGTACTTC.

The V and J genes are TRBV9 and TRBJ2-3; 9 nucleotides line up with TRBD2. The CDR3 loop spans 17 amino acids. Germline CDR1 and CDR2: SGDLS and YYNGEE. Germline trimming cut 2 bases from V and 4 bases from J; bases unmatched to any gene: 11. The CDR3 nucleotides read TGTGCCAGCAGCGTCCCGACTGGCGGGGGGGCCGCAGATACGCAGTATTTT. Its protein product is CASSVPTGGGAADTQYF.

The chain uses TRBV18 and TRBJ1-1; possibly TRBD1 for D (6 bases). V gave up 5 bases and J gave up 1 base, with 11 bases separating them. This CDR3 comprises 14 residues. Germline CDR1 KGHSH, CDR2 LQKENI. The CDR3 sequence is CASSTSTGNTEAFF. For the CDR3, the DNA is TGTGCCAGCTCAACTTCGACAGGGAACACTGAAGCTTTCTTT.

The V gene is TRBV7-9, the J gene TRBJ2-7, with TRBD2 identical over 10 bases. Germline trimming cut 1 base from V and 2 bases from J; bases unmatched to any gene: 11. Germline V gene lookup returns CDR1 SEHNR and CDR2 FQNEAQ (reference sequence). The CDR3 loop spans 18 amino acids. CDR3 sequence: CASSLVAVTSGVAYEQYF. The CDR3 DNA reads TGTGCCAGCAGCTTAGTTGCCGTAACTAGCGGGGTCGCCTACGAGCAGTACTTC. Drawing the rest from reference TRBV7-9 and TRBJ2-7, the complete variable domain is DTGVSQNPRHKITKRGQNVTFRCDPISEHNRLYWYRQTLGQGPEFLTYFQNEAQLEKSRLLSDRFSAERPKGSFSTLEIQRTEQGDSAMYLCASSLVAVTSGVAYEQYFGPGTRLTVT.

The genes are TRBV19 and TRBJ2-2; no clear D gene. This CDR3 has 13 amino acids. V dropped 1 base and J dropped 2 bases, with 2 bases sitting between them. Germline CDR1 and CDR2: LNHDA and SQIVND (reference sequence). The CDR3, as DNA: TGTGCCAGTAGTATAGTAAACACCGGGGAGCTGTTTTTT. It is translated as CASSIVNTGELFF.

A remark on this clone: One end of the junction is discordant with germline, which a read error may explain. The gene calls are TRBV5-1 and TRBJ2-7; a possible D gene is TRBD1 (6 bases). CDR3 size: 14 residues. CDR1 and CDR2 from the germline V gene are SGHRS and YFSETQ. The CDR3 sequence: CASGLQGSSYEQYF. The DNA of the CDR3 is TGCGCCAGCGGCTTGCAGGGGTCTTCCTACGAGCAGTACTTC.

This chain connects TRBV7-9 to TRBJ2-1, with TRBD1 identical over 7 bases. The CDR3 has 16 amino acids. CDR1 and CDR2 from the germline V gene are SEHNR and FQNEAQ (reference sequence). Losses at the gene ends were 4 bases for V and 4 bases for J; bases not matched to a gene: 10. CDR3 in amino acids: CASSSRDSLPYNEQFF. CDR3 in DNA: TGTGCCAGCAGCTCTAGGGACAGCCTACCTTACAATGAGCAGTTCTTC.

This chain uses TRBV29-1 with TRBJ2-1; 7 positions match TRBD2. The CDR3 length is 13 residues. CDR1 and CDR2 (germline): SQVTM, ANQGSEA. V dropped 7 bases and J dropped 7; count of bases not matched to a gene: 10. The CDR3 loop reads CSALRQRGNEQFF. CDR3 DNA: TGCAGCGCCTTGCGTCAGCGGGGAAATGAGCAGTTCTTC.

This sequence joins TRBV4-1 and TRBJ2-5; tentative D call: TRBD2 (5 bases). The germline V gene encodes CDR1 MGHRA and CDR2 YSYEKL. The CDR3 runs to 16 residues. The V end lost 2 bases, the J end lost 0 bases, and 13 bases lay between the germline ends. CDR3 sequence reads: CASSQIYGVDQETQYF. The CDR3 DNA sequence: TGCGCCAGCAGCCAAATTTACGGGGTCGACCAAGAGACCCAGTACTTC.

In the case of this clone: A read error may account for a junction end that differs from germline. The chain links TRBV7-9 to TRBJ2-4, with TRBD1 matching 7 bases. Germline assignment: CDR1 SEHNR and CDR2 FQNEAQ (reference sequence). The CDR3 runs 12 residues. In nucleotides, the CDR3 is TGTGCCAGCAGCTTAGATACCGGGACAGCAAGCTTC. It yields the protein CASSLDTGTASF. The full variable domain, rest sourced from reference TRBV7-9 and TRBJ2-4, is DTGVSQNPRHKITKRGQNVTFRCDPISEHNRLYWYRQTLGQGPEFLTYFQNEAQLEKSRLLSDRFSAERPKGSFSTLEIQRTEQGDSAMYLCASSLDTGTASFGAGTRLSVL.

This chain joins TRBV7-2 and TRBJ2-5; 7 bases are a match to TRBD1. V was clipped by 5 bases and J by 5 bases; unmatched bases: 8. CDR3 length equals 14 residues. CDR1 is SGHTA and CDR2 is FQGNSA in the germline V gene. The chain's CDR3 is CASSASTGLETQYF. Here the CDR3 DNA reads TGTGCCAGCAGCGCATCGACAGGGTTGGAGACCCAGTACTTC.

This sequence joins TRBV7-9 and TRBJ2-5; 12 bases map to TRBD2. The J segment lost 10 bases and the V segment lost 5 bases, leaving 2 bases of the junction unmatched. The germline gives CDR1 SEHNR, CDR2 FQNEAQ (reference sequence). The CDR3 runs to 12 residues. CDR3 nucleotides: TGTGCCAGCAGCGGGACTAGCGGGTTCCAGTACTTC. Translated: CASSGTSGFQYF.

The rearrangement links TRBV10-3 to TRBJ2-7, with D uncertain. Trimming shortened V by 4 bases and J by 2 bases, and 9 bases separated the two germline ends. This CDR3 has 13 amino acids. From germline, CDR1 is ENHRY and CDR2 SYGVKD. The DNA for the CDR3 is TGTGCCATCAGTGCTTCAGGAACCTACGAGCAGTACTTC. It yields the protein CAISASGTYEQYF.

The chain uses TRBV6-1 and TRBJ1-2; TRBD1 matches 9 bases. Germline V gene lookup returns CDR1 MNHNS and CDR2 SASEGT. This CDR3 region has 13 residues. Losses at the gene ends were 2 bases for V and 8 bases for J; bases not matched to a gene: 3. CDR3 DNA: TGTGCCAGCAGTGAATGGGACAGGGAAGGCTACACCTTC. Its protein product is CASSEWDREGYTF.

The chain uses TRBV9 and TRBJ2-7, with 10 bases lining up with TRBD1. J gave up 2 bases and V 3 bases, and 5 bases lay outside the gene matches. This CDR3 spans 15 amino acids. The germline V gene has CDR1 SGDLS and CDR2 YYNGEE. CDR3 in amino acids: CASSGQGAATYEQYF. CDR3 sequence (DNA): TGTGCCAGCAGCGGACAGGGGGCTGCAACCTACGAGCAGTACTTC.

The CDR3 DNA reads TGCAGCGCCCGGGACAGGGGAAACAATGAGCAGTTCTTC. Its protein is CSARDRGNNEQFF. The chain couples TRBV29-1 to TRBJ2-1; 10 bases are a match to TRBD1. CDR3 length: 13 amino acids. Trimming took 7 bases from V and 5 from J; bases not matched to a gene: 5. CDR1 is SQVTM, CDR2 ANQGSEA, per germline.

The CDR3 loop reads CASSPRVSDTEAFF. The DNA for the CDR3 is TGTGCCAGCAGCCCCCGGGTGAGCGACACTGAAGCTTTCTTT. V and J are TRBV7-2 and TRBJ1-1; D remains ambiguous. Trimming shortened V by 5 bases and J by 3 bases, and 13 bases separated the two germline ends. Germline CDR1 is SGHTA and CDR2 is FQGNSA. This CDR3 region has 14 residues.

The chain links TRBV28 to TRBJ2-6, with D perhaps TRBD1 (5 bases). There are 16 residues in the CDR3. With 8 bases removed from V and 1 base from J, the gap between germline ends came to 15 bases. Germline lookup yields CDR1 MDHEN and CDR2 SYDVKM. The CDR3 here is CASSQGMLSGANVLTF. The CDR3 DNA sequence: TGTGCCAGCTCCCAGGGTATGCTTTCTGGGGCCAACGTCCTGACTTTC.

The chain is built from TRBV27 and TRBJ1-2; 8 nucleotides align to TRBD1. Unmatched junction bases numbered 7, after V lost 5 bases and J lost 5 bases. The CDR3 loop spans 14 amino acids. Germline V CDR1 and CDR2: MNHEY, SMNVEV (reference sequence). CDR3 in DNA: TGTGCCAGCAGTCCTCAGACAGGGGCGTATGGCTACACCTTC. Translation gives CASSPQTGAYGYTF.